Listed below are T cell receptor beta chains from one sample, sequenced in a study of blood T cell repertoires in COVID-19. The table came from immunoSEQ multiplex PCR; TCRdb's copy has only in-frame clones and leaves some out. The table records some 320,000 clones, approximately 85% of them present only once. Specimen: peripheral blood. The receptors derive from a human donor in a cohort sampled during active COVID-19. The CDR3 runs from the conserved cysteine through the conserved F or W. D genes are given only for firm matches. Part of the rows lack a size; the others show once, few, many or a class for expanded clones.

j_gene	abundance	v_gene	d_gene	CDR3nt	CDR3aa
TRBJ2-7	NA	TRBV6-6	TRBD1	TGTGCCAGCAGACAGGGGATATACGAGCAGTACTTC	CASRQGIYEQYF
TRBJ1-1	NA	TRBV18	TRBD1	TGTGCCAGCTCACTACTAGGACAGGGCAACACTGAAGCTTTCTTT	CASSLLGQGNTEAFF
TRBJ1-5	NA	TRBV5-8	TRBD1	TGTGCCAGCAGCTTAGGCGTTGCCTCGGACAGGCGCAATCAGCCCCAGCATTTT	CASSLGVASDRRNQPQHF
TRBJ1-1	NA	TRBV2	TRBD1	TGTGCCAGCAATGGAGACAGGGAAAAGGGAAACACTGAAGCTTTCTTT	CASNGDREKGNTEAFF
TRBJ2-7	NA	TRBV21-1	NA	TGTGCCAGCAGCAACCGGGACAGCTCCTACGAGCAGTACTTC	CASSNRDSSYEQYF
TRBJ1-5	NA	TRBV9	TRBD1	TGTGCCAGCAGCGTCACAGGGGATAGCAATCAGCCCCAGCATTTT	CASSVTGDSNQPQHF
TRBJ1-5	NA	TRBV7-8	NA	TGTGCCAGCAGCTTAGCTCTTAGTCAGCCCCAGCATTTT	CASSLALSQPQHF
TRBJ1-1	NA	TRBV6-5	NA	TGTGCCAGCAGTCCAGGGTTAAGGGCTGAAGCTTTCTTT	CASSPGLRAEAFF
TRBJ2-7	few	TRBV5-5	NA	TGTGCCAGCAGCCAAGTGGACTGGGACTCCTACGAGCAGTACTTC	CASSQVDWDSYEQYF
TRBJ1-6	NA	TRBV13	NA	TGTGCCAGCAGCCGAGGGGGTCGGGGATCACCCCTCCACTTT	CASSRGGRGSPLHF
TRBJ1-2	NA	TRBV3-1/TRBV3-2	TRBD1	TGTGCCAGCAGCCAAGAGGGACAGGGGGGAATTAACTATGGCTACACCTTC	CASSQEGQGGINYGYTF
TRBJ2-3	NA	TRBV15	NA	TGTGCCACCGGGCAGGTGTATCCAGATACGCAGTATTTT	CATGQVYPDTQYF
TRBJ2-1	NA	TRBV3-1/TRBV3-2	TRBD2	TGTGCCAGCAGCCAAATGGCTAGCGGGGCATATGAGCAGTTCTTC	CASSQMASGAYEQFF
TRBJ2-3	NA	TRBV3-1/TRBV3-2	TRBD1	TGTGCCAGCAGCCAAGAAAGACAGGGCCCTAGCACAGATACGCAGTATTTT	CASSQERQGPSTDTQYF
TRBJ1-6	few	TRBV19	TRBD1	TGTGCCAGCAGGGACAGGGGATCACCCCTCCACTTT	CASRDRGSPLHF
TRBJ2-7	NA	TRBV18	NA	TGTGCCAGCTCGCCGTCCCTGGGACGGGAGACCTACGAGCAGTACTTC	CASSPSLGRETYEQYF
TRBJ1-5	once	TRBV30	TRBD1	TGTGCCTGGAGTATAATGGGACAGACAAATCAGCCCCAGCATTTT	CAWSIMGQTNQPQHF
TRBJ2-3	once	TRBV7-3	TRBD2	TGTGCCAGCAGCTATCGACTAGCTGATACGCAGTATTTT	CASSYRLADTQYF
TRBJ2-2	NA	TRBV2	TRBD2	TGTGCCAGCAGTGAACTAGCGGGGGGCCGAACCGGGGAGCTGTTTTTT	CASSELAGGRTGELFF
TRBJ1-6	few	TRBV2	NA	TGTGCCAGCAGTGAAAGCGGGGTTGGGGATTCACCCCTCCACTTT	CASSESGVGDSPLHF
TRBJ2-3	NA	TRBV27	TRBD2	TGTGCCAGCAGTTTTGGACTAGCGGGGCTTACAGATACGCAGTATTTT	CASSFGLAGLTDTQYF
TRBJ2-7	few	TRBV29-1	NA	TGCAGCGTTGTTACACTAGAGGTGGCCTACGAGCAGTACTTC	CSVVTLEVAYEQYF
TRBJ1-2	NA	TRBV5-1	NA	TGCGCCAGCAAGGAGGCTGGCAGTCCATCCAACTATGGCTACACCTTC	CASKEAGSPSNYGYTF
TRBJ1-1	NA	TRBV27	TRBD1	TGTGCCAGCAGTCAGGGGACAGGGGGTTCTACTGAAGCTTTCTTT	CASSQGTGGSTEAFF
TRBJ2-7	NA	TRBV2	TRBD1	TGTGCCAGCAGTCCAATACAGGGGGCTAGGGGCGAGCAGTACTTC	CASSPIQGARGEQYF
TRBJ2-7	NA	TRBV5-1	NA	TGCGCCAGCAGCTTGCGGCCAGGGGACGAGCAGTACTTC	CASSLRPGDEQYF
TRBJ2-3	NA	TRBV27	NA	TGTGCCAGCATGGCGGGGGCAGGGACAGATACGCAGTATTTT	CASMAGAGTDTQYF
TRBJ1-2	NA	TRBV29-1	NA	TGCAGCGTTTTGACTTCCCATGGCTACACCTTC	CSVLTSHGYTF
TRBJ1-2	NA	TRBV2	NA	TGTGCCAGCAGGGCTCCTAACTATGGCTACACCTTC	CASRAPNYGYTF
TRBJ1-2	once	TRBV18	NA	TGTGCCAGCTCACCGGGAAGGGGCTCCTATGGCTACACCTTC	CASSPGRGSYGYTF
TRBJ2-6	NA	TRBV24-1	TRBD1	TGTGCCACCAGTGCACCCGGGACAGGGGGCTCTGGGGCCAACGTCCTGACTTTC	CATSAPGTGGSGANVLTF
TRBJ2-7	NA	TRBV12-5	TRBD1	TGTGCTAGTGTTATACAGGGGGCGCACGAGCAGTACTTC	CASVIQGAHEQYF
TRBJ1-1	NA	TRBV19	NA	TGTGCCAGTAGTAGGACACCTAAGAACACTGAAGCTTTCTTT	CASSRTPKNTEAFF
TRBJ2-1	once	TRBV27	NA	TGTGCCAGCAGACCCCTAGGGGAGGATGAGCAGTTCTTC	CASRPLGEDEQFF
TRBJ2-3	NA	TRBV29-1	TRBD2	TGCAGCGGATTCACTAGCGGGGGGGCACCTACGCAGTATTTT	CSGFTSGGAPTQYF
TRBJ1-2	NA	TRBV10-2	NA	TGCGCCAGCAGTGAAACCCAGGGGTACTATGGCTACACCTTC	CASSETQGYYGYTF
TRBJ2-4	NA	TRBV30	NA	TGTGCCTGGAGTCCTGACAATATGGGGAGAGGACAGTACTTC	CAWSPDNMGRGQYF
TRBJ1-2	NA	TRBV19	TRBD1	TGTGCCAGTAGTATGGACAGGCGGGTCTATGGCTACACCTTC	CASSMDRRVYGYTF
TRBJ1-5	NA	TRBV30	NA	TGTGCCTGGAATGACCGAGAGGAGCCCCAGCATTTT	CAWNDREEPQHF
TRBJ1-6	NA	TRBV6-5	TRBD1	TGTGCCAGCAGTCCGACAGGGGGAGATAATTCACCCCTCCACTTT	CASSPTGGDNSPLHF
TRBJ1-1	NA	TRBV9	NA	TGTGCCAGCAGCCCAACGGGGAGGATGAACACTGAAGCTTTCTTT	CASSPTGRMNTEAFF
TRBJ2-3	NA	TRBV5-1	TRBD2	TGCGCCAGCAGCTTGACTAGCGGGGAAACAGATACGCAGTATTTT	CASSLTSGETDTQYF
TRBJ2-1	NA	TRBV3-1/TRBV3-2	NA	TGTGCCAGCAGCCAACGGCGGGGCGGTACCTACAATGAGCAGTTCTTC	CASSQRRGGTYNEQFF
TRBJ1-4	NA	TRBV5-1	NA	TGCGCCAGCAGCTTGGCAGGAGGGTCGGGAGAAAAACTGTTTTTT	CASSLAGGSGEKLFF
TRBJ1-1	NA	TRBV10-2	TRBD1	TGCGCCAGCAGTCCGGGACAGGGGCGGAACACTGAAGCTTTCTTT	CASSPGQGRNTEAFF
TRBJ1-2	NA	TRBV10-3	NA	TGTGCCATCAGCCCAGGGGTACCGGGTTATGGCTACACCTTC	CAISPGVPGYGYTF
TRBJ2-1	NA	TRBV5-6	NA	TGTGCCACCAAGAGAGAAGGGGCGGCAGAGCAGTTCTTC	CATKREGAAEQFF
TRBJ2-2	NA	TRBV9	TRBD1	TGTGCCAGCAGCGCCTCTCGGGACAGGGAGGACACCGGGGAGCTGTTTTTT	CASSASRDREDTGELFF
TRBJ1-3	NA	TRBV10-3	TRBD1	TGTGCCATCGAGGACAGGGTGGCTGGAAACACCATATATTTT	CAIEDRVAGNTIYF
TRBJ1-1	NA	TRBV5-6	TRBD1	TGTGCCAGCAGCTTGGGAGGGGGCCGGCCTGAAGCTTTCTTT	CASSLGGGRPEAFF
TRBJ1-1	NA	TRBV5-1	TRBD1	TGCGCCAGCAGCTTGACAGGGACAGGGGGCAACACTGAAGCTTTCTTT	CASSLTGTGGNTEAFF
TRBJ1-2	NA	TRBV20-1	NA	TGCAGTGCTAGTCGGGGGAGTTATGGCTACACCTTC	CSASRGSYGYTF
TRBJ2-7	NA	TRBV5-4	NA	TGTGCCAGCAGCTTGCAGGACAAATCTTACTTC	CASSLQDKSYF
TRBJ1-3	NA	TRBV7-2	NA	TGTGCCAGCAGCTTAGTATCCAGGGGCTCTGGAAACACCATATATTTT	CASSLVSRGSGNTIYF
TRBJ1-6	NA	TRBV19	TRBD1	TGTGCCAGTAGTATAGAGACAGGGTATTCACCCCTCCACTTT	CASSIETGYSPLHF
TRBJ2-7	NA	TRBV6-1	NA	TGTGCCAGCAGTGACCGACACAAAGTCCTCTACGAGCAGTACTTC	CASSDRHKVLYEQYF